These 15 T cell receptor beta chains were all obtained from the same sample, sequenced in a study of CD8+CD57+ T cells in acquired aplastic anemia (dated by TCRdb to the late 2010s). The sequencing machine was an Illumina HiSeq 2000. TCR beta VDJ combination and CDR3 sequence profiling used genomic DNA as the template. TCRdb reanalyzed the raw reads on its own, using fastp at Q25 for trimming and MiXCR for clone calling, and kept in-frame beta chains. A single entry per CDR3 protein holds the most common genes and DNA from its merged rows. The sample table records some 410,000 distinct CDR3 sequences; 55% to 70% of these occur just once. Of the sample, under 4.5% falls within the top ten clones. Sequencing was done on a sample of sorted CD4+, CD8+, or CD8+CD57+ T cells (not recorded which) from PBMCs. These TCRs come from a human donor in good health, serving as a control.

The genes are TRBV7-9 and TRBJ1-2; D perhaps matches TRBD1 (5 bases). This CDR3 spans 13 amino acids. CDR1 is SEHNR and CDR2 is FQNEAQ in the germline V gene (reference sequence). Trimming pared 8 bases from V and 4 bases from J, leaving 14 bases between. CDR3 amino acids: CASSTQGLYGYTF. The CDR3 DNA follows: TGTGCCAGCTCGACGCAGGGTCTCTATGGCTACACCTTC.

This clonotype was recorded many times. The chain carries TRBV12-3 or TRBV12-4 and TRBJ2-3; TRBD2 matches 8 bases. The V segment lost 6 bases and the J segment 2 bases; nucleotides outside the gene matches: 7. This CDR3 region has 15 residues. For the CDR3, the DNA is TGTGCCAGCAGCCCGCCGGGACTAGACACAGATACGCAGTATTTT. Protein: CASSPPGLDTDTQYF.

This clonotype was counted many times. A read error may account for a junction end that differs from germline. The rearrangement links TRBV7-9 to TRBJ1-3, with 9 bases aligning to TRBD1. The CDR3 is 14 residues long. The germline V gene encodes CDR1 SEHNR and CDR2 FQNEAQ (reference sequence). CDR3: CAGSPGTGRNTIYF. The CDR3 region has the DNA TGTGCCGGCAGCCCGGGGACAGGGCGAAACACCATATATTTT.

The chain is built from TRBV19 and TRBJ1-1; possible D gene TRBD1, 6 bases. Trimming took off 7 bases at V and 0 bases at J, with 9 bases between the two ends. Germline CDR1 is LNHDA and CDR2 is SQIVND (reference sequence). This CDR3 contains 13 residues. The CDR3 loop is CASKGQLNTEAFF. The CDR3 nucleotides read TGTGCCAGTAAAGGACAGTTGAACACTGAAGCTTTCTTT.

The chain uses TRBV24-1 and TRBJ1-5; 7 positions agree with TRBD1. Germline-derived CDR1 and CDR2 are KGHDR and SFDVKD. Trimming at V came to 4 bases and at J to 14 bases, leaving 10 bases not matched to a gene. The CDR3 consists of 13 residues. CDR3 sequence reads: CATSERDSRYEHF. The CDR3 DNA sequence: TGTGCCACCAGTGAGCGGGACAGTCGCTACGAGCATTTT.

In this sample, this clonotype turned up a few times. This chain joins TRBV19 and TRBJ2-1, with 7 positions matching TRBD1. The V and J ends lost 4 bases and 8 bases, in that order; junction bases with no gene match: 5. CDR1 and CDR2 (germline): LNHDA, SQIVND (reference sequence). The CDR3 is made up of 13 amino acids. CDR3 nucleotide sequence: TGTGCCAGTAGTACAGACAGGGATCATGAGCAGTTCTTC. Encoded protein: CASSTDRDHEQFF.

A word on this clonotype: This clone may be a read error of a much larger clone one base away. In DNA form, the CDR3 reads TGTGCCAGCGGAGGCCAACGGGGGGGCTCTGACAATGAGCAGTACTTC. This encodes CASGGQRGGSDNEQYF. The rearrangement uses TRBV6-1 and TRBJ2-7, with 8 bases matching TRBD2. There are 16 residues in the CDR3. CDR1 is MNHNS and CDR2 is SASEGT in the germline V gene. With V trimmed by 8 bases and J by 7 bases, 19 bases remained unmatched.

The sample holds many counts of this clonotype. The gene calls are TRBV6-5 and TRBJ1-4, with D tentatively TRBD1 (5 bases). The CDR3 spans 15 residues. V lost 2 bases to trimming and J lost 3 bases, with 10 bases between them. Germline V CDR1 and CDR2: MNHEY, SVGAGI. The DNA of the CDR3 is TGTGCCAGCAGTTACAGAGGGGCATCTAATGAAAAACTGTTTTTT. It encodes CASSYRGASNEKLFF.

At least ten counts were recorded for this clonotype. J is TRBJ2-3 and V is TRBV7-6, with 9 bases aligning to TRBD2. V was clipped by 5 bases and J by 3 bases; unmatched bases: 3. Looked up from germline, CDR1 is SGHVS and CDR2 is FNYEAQ. CDR3 length equals 14 residues. DNA of the CDR3: TGTGCCAGCAGCATAAGCGGGGGGACAGATACGCAGTATTTT. Its protein is CASSISGGTDTQYF.

As to this clonotype: Its ends do not fully match the called genes, so a read error is possible. The V call is TRBV7-3, the J call TRBJ1-4; maybe TRBD1 (5 bases). Germline values: CDR1 SGHTA, CDR2 FQGTGA. The CDR3 is 13 residues long. CDR3 sequence: CASSPNDSEKLLF. The CDR3, as DNA: TGTGCCAGCAGCCCCAATGACAGTGAAAAACTGTTGTTT.

Concerning this clonotype itself: Its ends do not fully match the called genes, so a read error is possible. This sequence joins TRBV7-9 and TRBJ1-2, with TRBD1 identical over 8 bases. The length of the CDR3 is 14 residues. The germline gives CDR1 SEHNR, CDR2 FQNEAQ (reference sequence). The CDR3 spells CASSLGSGGDGCTF. CDR3 in DNA: TGTGCCAGCAGCTTAGGCTCAGGGGGCGATGGCTGCACCTTC.

The rearrangement joins TRBV15 to TRBJ2-5, with 10 bases identical to TRBD2. The CDR3 consists of 20 residues. Germline CDR1 and CDR2: LNHNV and YYDKDF (reference sequence). Unmatched junction bases numbered 15, after V lost 0 bases and J lost 2 bases. The CDR3 nucleotides are TGTGCCACCAGCAGAGATCGAAGTCGGGGGACTAGCGCATCTCAAGAGACCCAGTACTTC. Its protein is CATSRDRSRGTSASQETQYF.

Concerning this clonotype: As the CDR3 is not closed by the conserved phenylalanine or tryptophan, this likely results from a read error. The DNA is left out, because the CDR3 cannot be placed on it with certainty; the CDR3 is given as TCRdb lists it. The V and J genes are TRBV7-2 and TRBJ1-2; the table's TRBD1 call for D was not verified on the DNA. The germline V gene has CDR1 SGHTA and CDR2 FQGNSA. The CDR3 length equals 13 residues, ends included. CDR3 amino acids: CASSLDGTGGYGY.

Concerning this clonotype: In this CDR3 the conserved last residue, phenylalanine or tryptophan, is missing, so a read error is likely. The DNA is omitted, as the CDR3 cannot be located on it reliably, and the CDR3 follows TCRdb's listing. The J gene is TRBJ2-7, the V gene TRBV7-8; the table gives TRBD1 as D, unverified against the DNA. CDR1 is SGHVS, CDR2 FQNEAQ, per germline. The CDR3 is 13 amino acids in total, end residues counted. The CDR3 spells CASSETGEAVFGQ.

The gene calls are TRBV11-3 and TRBJ2-2, with D possibly TRBD1 on 5 matching bases. Germline values: CDR1 SGHNT, CDR2 YENEEA. There are 15 residues in the CDR3. Deletions cut 2 bases from V and 4 bases from J, with 11 bases between. CDR3 region: CASSLLPQGTGELFF. The CDR3 DNA follows: TGTGCCAGCAGCTTACTACCGCAGGGCACCGGGGAGCTGTTTTTT.